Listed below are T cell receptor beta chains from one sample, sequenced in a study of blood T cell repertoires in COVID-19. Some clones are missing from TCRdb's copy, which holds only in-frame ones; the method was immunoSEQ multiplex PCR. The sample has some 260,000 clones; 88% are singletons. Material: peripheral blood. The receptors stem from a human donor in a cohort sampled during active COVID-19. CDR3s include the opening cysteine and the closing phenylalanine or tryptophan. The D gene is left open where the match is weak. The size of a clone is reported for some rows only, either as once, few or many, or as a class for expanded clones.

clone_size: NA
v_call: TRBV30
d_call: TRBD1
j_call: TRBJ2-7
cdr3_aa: CAYRTGVEQYF
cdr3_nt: TGTGCCTACCGAACAGGGGTCGAGCAGTACTTC

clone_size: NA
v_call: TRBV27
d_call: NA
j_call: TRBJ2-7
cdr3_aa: CASTPGGHLFYEQYF
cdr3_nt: TGTGCCAGCACCCCAGGGGGGCATCTGTTCTACGAGCAGTACTTC

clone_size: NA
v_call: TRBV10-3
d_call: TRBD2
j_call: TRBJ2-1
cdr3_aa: CAIGQRGVSYNEQFF
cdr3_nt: TGTGCCATCGGGCAGCGGGGGGTCTCCTACAATGAGCAGTTCTTC

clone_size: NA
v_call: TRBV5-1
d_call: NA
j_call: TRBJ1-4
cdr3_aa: CASSHVDRTNEKLFF
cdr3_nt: TGCGCCAGCAGCCACGTAGACAGAACTAATGAAAAACTGTTTTTT

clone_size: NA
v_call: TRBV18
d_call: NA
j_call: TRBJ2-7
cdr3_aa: CASSPPSAPGFGDEQYF
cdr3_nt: TGTGCCAGCTCACCACCCTCCGCCCCCGGGTTCGGCGACGAGCAGTACTTC

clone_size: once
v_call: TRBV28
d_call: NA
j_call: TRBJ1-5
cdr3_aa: CASSRRRQGTNQPQHF
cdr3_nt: TGTGCCAGCAGCCGAAGGCGGCAGGGTACGAATCAGCCCCAGCATTTT

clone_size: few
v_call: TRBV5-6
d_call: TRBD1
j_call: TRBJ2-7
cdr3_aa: CASSLGTGYEQYF
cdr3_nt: TGTGCCAGCAGCTTGGGGACAGGGTACGAGCAGTACTTC

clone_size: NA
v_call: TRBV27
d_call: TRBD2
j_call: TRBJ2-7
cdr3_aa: CASSLGLAGVFEQYF
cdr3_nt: TGTGCCAGCAGTTTAGGACTAGCGGGAGTCTTCGAGCAGTACTTC

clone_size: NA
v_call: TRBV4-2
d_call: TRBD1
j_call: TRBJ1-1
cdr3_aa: CASSLHRDRGGYTEAFF
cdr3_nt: TGTGCCAGCAGCCTACACCGGGACAGGGGTGGGTACACTGAAGCTTTCTTT

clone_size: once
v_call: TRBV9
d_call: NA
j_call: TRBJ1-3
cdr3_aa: CASSVDPGVLNTIYF
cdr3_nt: TGTGCCAGCAGCGTAGACCCAGGGGTACTAAACACCATATATTTT

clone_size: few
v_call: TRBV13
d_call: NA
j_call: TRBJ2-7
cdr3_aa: CASSSISYEQYF
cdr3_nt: TGTGCCAGCAGCTCCATCTCCTACGAGCAGTACTTC

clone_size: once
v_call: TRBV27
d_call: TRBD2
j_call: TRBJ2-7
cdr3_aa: CASSLSGGYEQYF
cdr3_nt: TGTGCCAGCAGTTTATCGGGGGGGTACGAGCAGTACTTC

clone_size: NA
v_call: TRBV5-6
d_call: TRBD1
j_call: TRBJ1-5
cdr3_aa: CASSSGTGVWGNQPQHF
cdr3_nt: TGTGCCAGCAGCTCCGGGACAGGGGTATGGGGCAATCAGCCCCAGCATTTT

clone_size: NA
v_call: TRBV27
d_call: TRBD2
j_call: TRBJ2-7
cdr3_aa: CASSWTSGSYEQYF
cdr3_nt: TGTGCCAGCTCGTGGACTAGCGGTTCCTACGAGCAGTACTTC

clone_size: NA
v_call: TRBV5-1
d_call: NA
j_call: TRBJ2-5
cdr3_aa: CASSLPGETQYF
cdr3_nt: TGCGCCAGCAGCTTGCCGGGAGAGACCCAGTACTTC

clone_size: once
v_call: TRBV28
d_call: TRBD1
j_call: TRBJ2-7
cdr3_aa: CASSPPGRGPSYEQYF
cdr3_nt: TGTGCCAGCAGTCCCCCGGGTAGGGGGCCTTCCTACGAGCAGTACTTC

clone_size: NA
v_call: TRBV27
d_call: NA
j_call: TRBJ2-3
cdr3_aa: CASSLYGGGLLTDTQYF
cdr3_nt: TGTGCCAGCAGTTTATATGGGGGGGGCCTCTTAACAGATACGCAGTATTTT

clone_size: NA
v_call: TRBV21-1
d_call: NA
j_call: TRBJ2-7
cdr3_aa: CASSKALRDRNYEQYF
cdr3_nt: TGTGCCAGCAGCAAAGCTCTCAGGGACAGGAACTACGAGCAGTACTTC

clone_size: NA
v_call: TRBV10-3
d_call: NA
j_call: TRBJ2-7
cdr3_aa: CAIGGHHYEQYF
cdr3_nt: TGTGCCATCGGGGGACACCACTACGAGCAGTACTTC

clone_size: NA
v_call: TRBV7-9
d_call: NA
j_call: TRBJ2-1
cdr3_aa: CASSPSQAFGGWNEQFF
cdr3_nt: TGTGCCAGCAGCCCCTCTCAGGCATTCGGTGGGTGGAATGAGCAGTTCTTC

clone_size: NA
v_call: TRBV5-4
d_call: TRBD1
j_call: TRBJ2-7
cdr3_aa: CASSPGLTGGSREQYF
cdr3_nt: TGTGCCAGCAGCCCGGGACTGACAGGGGGAAGTAGGGAGCAGTACTTC

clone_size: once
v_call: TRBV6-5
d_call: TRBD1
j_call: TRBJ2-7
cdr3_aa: CASTLTGTGAKEQYF
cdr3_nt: TGTGCCAGCACCCTAACCGGGACAGGGGCAAAAGAACAGTACTTC

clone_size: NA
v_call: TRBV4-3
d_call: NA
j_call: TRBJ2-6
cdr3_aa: CASSQDPVLTVSGANVLTF
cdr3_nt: TGCGCCAGCAGCCAAGACCCAGTCTTAACCGTATCTGGGGCCAACGTCCTGACTTTC

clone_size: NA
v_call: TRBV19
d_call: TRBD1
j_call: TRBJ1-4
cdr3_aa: CASKTQGVGNEKLFF
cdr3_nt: TGTGCCAGTAAGACGCAGGGGGTTGGTAATGAAAAACTGTTTTTT

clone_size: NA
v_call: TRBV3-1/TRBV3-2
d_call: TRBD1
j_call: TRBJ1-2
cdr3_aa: CASSPDRGLNYGYTF
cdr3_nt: TGTGCCAGCAGCCCCGACAGGGGGCTCAACTATGGCTACACCTTC